This T cell receptor beta chain originates from a study of blood T cells in healthy people across ages. Points from the study as a whole: Using unsorted PBMCs precluded a conclusive naive versus antigen-experienced comparison. Nothing was known about donor CMV status, and this possibly confounded expanded clonotype changes.

This clonotype was observed a single time. Its antigen remains unidentified. Per the germline V gene, CDR1 is ENHRY and CDR2 is SYGVKD. This CDR3 region has 12 residues. V lost 6 bases to trimming and J lost 4 bases, with 9 bases between them. Primers used in a second PCR of roughly 6 to 11 cycles were a sample-barcoded 5' primer and a J-beta primer mix. Individual samples furnished no less than 3 million CDR3-containing paired-end reads apiece. TCRdb re-called the 5' RACE reads with MiXCR, one entry per CDR3 protein. Of about 690,000 distinct CDR3 sequences listed, 40% to 45% are singletons. This sequence joins TRBV10-3 and TRBJ1-2, with a possible D match to TRBD1 (5 bases). This TCR was sampled from an elderly man in good health. The sample comprised blood. CDR3 amino acids: CAISPDSYGYTF. CDR3 coding DNA: TGTGCCATCAGCCCTGACAGCTATGGCTACACCTTC.